This TCR beta chain derives from a study of blood T cell repertoires in COVID-19. The CDR3 has 15 amino acids. CDR1 is MDHEN, CDR2 SYDVKM, per germline. Trimming at V came to 3 bases and at J to 3 bases, leaving 8 bases not matched to a gene. This table comes from immunoSEQ multiplex PCR, and its TCRdb copy is limited to in-frame clones, with some not included. The table has about 380,000 clones, approximately 81% seen once. The chain combines TRBV28 with TRBJ2-7; TRBD1 agrees at 7 bases. The sequencing input was peripheral blood. This sequence originates from a young woman with acute or convalescent COVID-19. In DNA, the CDR3 is TGTGCCAGCAGTTTTGACAGGGTGGCCGGCTACGAGCAGTACTTC. Protein: CASSFDRVAGYEQYF.